This entry lists 19 T cell receptor beta chains sequenced from one sample in a study of T cell changes during pregnancy in multiple sclerosis. TCRdb's table, derived via immunoSEQ multiplex PCR, lists solely in-frame clones and lacks some. The repertoire holds tens of thousands of clones, with roughly 90% as singletons. This specimen consisted of peripheral blood, obtained in the second trimester of pregnancy. These receptors came from a female donor with multiple sclerosis, enrolled in a pregnancy study.

The V gene is TRBV6-6, the J gene TRBJ1-5; D gene ambiguous. The CDR3 contains 13 residues. Germline CDR1 MNHNY, CDR2 SVGAGI (reference sequence). V was shortened by 0 bases and J by 5 bases, with 5 bases between the two germline ends. For the CDR3, the DNA is TGTGCCAGCAGTTACTCCCTAGATCAGCCCCAGCATTTT. Residues: CASSYSLDQPQHF.

V gene TRBV7-9 combines with J gene TRBJ2-3, with D tentatively TRBD1 (6 bases). V lost 7 bases and J 2 bases, leaving 16 bases between the germline ends. The CDR3 is 15 residues long. The germline CDR1 and CDR2 sequences are SEHNR and FQNEAQ (reference sequence). CDR3 DNA: TGTGCCAGCACCCTTAGGGGGTCTGCCACAGATACGCAGTATTTT. Translating gives CASTLRGSATDTQYF.

This clone was counted between two and nine times. The rearrangement joins TRBV23-1 to TRBJ2-7; D perhaps matches TRBD2 (5 bases). TRBV23-1 is annotated as an ORF whose role is uncertain. The CDR3 runs 16 residues. Trimming shortened V by 0 bases and J by 5 bases, and 17 bases separated the two germline ends. The CDR3 sequence: CASSQSWGEPFDEQYF. Here the CDR3 DNA reads TGCGCCAGCAGTCAATCTTGGGGAGAGCCCTTCGACGAGCAGTACTTC.

V and J are TRBV6-1 and TRBJ2-1; D is perhaps TRBD1 (6 bases). V lost 5 bases to trimming and J lost 6 bases, with 14 bases between them. The CDR3 totals 14 residues. CDR1 and CDR2 from the germline V gene are MNHNS and SASEGT. The CDR3 bases are TGTGCCAGCAGTCAGGGGTTAGAGGCCAATGAGCAGTTCTTC. As protein: CASSQGLEANEQFF.

The CDR3 spells CASSRTSGYYNEQFF. DNA of the CDR3: TGTGCCAGCAGCCGGACTAGCGGGTACTACAATGAGCAGTTCTTC. The chain couples TRBV13 to TRBJ2-1, with TRBD2 identical over 11 bases. V lost 5 bases to trimming and J lost 3 bases; unmatched junction nucleotides: 3. CDR1 PRHDT and CDR2 FYEKMQ come from the germline V gene (reference sequence). The CDR3 is 15 amino acids.

The CDR3 protein is CASSRGTSDNQPQHF. The CDR3 nucleotides are TGTGCCAGCTCGCGAGGCACCTCAGACAATCAGCCCCAGCATTTT. The chain joins TRBV6-1 to TRBJ1-5; no reliable D call. This CDR3 region has 15 residues. Deletions cut 8 bases from V and 3 bases from J, with 17 bases between. Germline V gene lookup returns CDR1 MNHNS and CDR2 SASEGT.

J is TRBJ1-3 and V is TRBV30, with D hard to call. The CDR3 totals 15 residues. Germline loops: CDR1 GTSNPN, CDR2 SVGIG (reference sequence). V was trimmed by 1 base and J by 1 base, leaving 11 bases between them. The CDR3 bases are TGTGCCTGGAGTGCCCAGGTTAAGTCTGGAAACACCATATATTTT. Its translation: CAWSAQVKSGNTIYF.

The chain recombines TRBV27 with TRBJ2-7; TRBD1 might be the D (5 bases). Trimming left V 4 bases short and J 2 bases short, with 18 bases between. The CDR3 is made up of 16 amino acids. Germline V CDR1 and CDR2: MNHEY, SMNVEV (reference sequence). CDR3 loop: CASSSLPTVHTYEQYF. The CDR3 coding sequence is TGTGCCAGCAGTTCCCTGCCGACAGTGCATACCTACGAGCAGTACTTC.

The chain has TRBV2 and TRBJ1-1; maybe TRBD1 (5 bases). V lost 7 bases and J lost 0, with 15 bases in between. Looked up from germline, CDR1 is SNHLY and CDR2 is FYNNEI. The CDR3 totals 15 residues. In nucleotides, the CDR3 is TGTGCCAGCATAGGACACCTTACTATGAACACTGAAGCTTTCTTT. Its protein is CASIGHLTMNTEAFF.

The chain combines TRBV5-1 with TRBJ2-1; the match to TRBD2 covers 11 bases. Germline trimming cut 0 bases from V and 4 bases from J; bases unmatched to any gene: 6. The CDR3 covers 17 residues. Per germline, CDR1 SGHRS and CDR2 YFSETQ. CDR3 DNA sequence: TGCGCCAGCAGCTTGGCCGAAGGGACTAGCGGTTACAATGAGCAGTTCTTC. This translates into CASSLAEGTSGYNEQFF.

This clone was detected a few times. The chain uses TRBV7-2 and TRBJ2-4; 10 bases are shared with TRBD2. Trimming cost V 5 bases and J 3 bases; bases outside gene matches: 4. CDR3 length: 15 residues. In germline, CDR1 is SGHTA, CDR2 FQGNSA. CDR3 residues: CASSSGTSDKNIQYF. DNA of the CDR3: TGTGCCAGCAGCAGCGGGACTAGCGACAAAAACATTCAGTACTTC.

CDR3 sequence reads: CASKVAGNTGELFF. CDR3 DNA: TGCGCCAGCAAAGTAGCGGGGAACACCGGGGAGCTGTTTTTT. The chain recombines TRBV5-1 with TRBJ2-2, with 7 bases identical to TRBD2. Looked up from germline, CDR1 is SGHRS and CDR2 is YFSETQ. V lost 6 bases to trimming and J lost 1 base; unmatched junction nucleotides: 3. The CDR3 has 14 amino acids.

The chain uses TRBV7-9 and TRBJ1-1, with D possibly TRBD1 on 5 matching bases. CDR1 and CDR2 from the germline V gene are SEHNR and FQNEAQ (reference sequence). V was cut by 6 bases and J by 0 bases, with 11 bases left in between. The CDR3 consists of 14 residues. The CDR3 DNA reads as TGTGCCAGCAGTGCCCGGGGGGTGAACACTGAAGCTTTCTTT. It yields the protein CASSARGVNTEAFF.

This clone was recorded only once. The genes are TRBV5-1 and TRBJ2-7; 7 nucleotides align to TRBD1. J gave up 2 bases and V 0 bases, and 11 bases lay outside the gene matches. CDR3 length equals 17 residues. Germline CDR1 reads SGHRS; CDR2 reads YFSETQ. CDR3 region: CASSLGMLGGVTYEQYF. The DNA for the CDR3 is TGCGCCAGCAGCTTGGGGATGCTAGGGGGCGTTACCTACGAGCAGTACTTC. Drawing the rest from reference TRBV5-1 and TRBJ2-7, the complete variable domain is KAGVTQTPRYLIKTRGQQVTLSCSPISGHRSVSWYQQTPGQGLQFLFEYFSETQRNKGNFPGRFSGRQFSNSRSEMNVSTLELGDSALYLCASSLGMLGGVTYEQYFGPGTRLTVT.

CDR3: CATGGGFSYEQYF. Written as DNA, the CDR3 is TGTGCCACAGGGGGCGGGTTCTCCTACGAGCAGTACTTC. The chain has TRBV19 and TRBJ2-7; TRBD1 matches at 8 bases. Per the germline V gene, CDR1 is LNHDA and CDR2 is SQIVND (reference sequence). This CDR3 region has 13 residues. The V segment lost 10 bases and the J segment 0 bases; nucleotides outside the gene matches: 5.

This CDR3 reads CASSWSYNEQFF. CDR3 coding DNA: TGCGCCAGCAGTTGGAGTTACAATGAGCAGTTCTTC. The V gene is TRBV5-1, the J gene TRBJ2-1; D gene ambiguous. Germline assignment: CDR1 SGHRS and CDR2 YFSETQ. Deletions cut 5 bases from V and 4 bases from J, with 7 bases between. The CDR3 loop spans 12 amino acids. Full variable domain (missing parts from reference TRBV5-1 and TRBJ2-1): KAGVTQTPRYLIKTRGQQVTLSCSPISGHRSVSWYQQTPGQGLQFLFEYFSETQRNKGNFPGRFSGRQFSNSRSEMNVSTLELGDSALYLCASSWSYNEQFFGPGTRLTVL.

CDR3 protein: CASSQPQGTIMNTEAFF. For the CDR3, the DNA is TGTGCCAGTAGTCAACCACAGGGCACAATCATGAACACTGAAGCTTTCTTT. V usage is TRBV19 and J usage is TRBJ1-1, with a tentative D call TRBD1 (6 bases). The CDR3 is made up of 17 amino acids. V lost 5 bases to trimming and J lost 0 bases, with 19 bases between them. The V gene's germline CDR1 is LNHDA and CDR2 SQIVND (reference sequence).

This chain uses TRBV27 with TRBJ1-2, with a possible D match to TRBD1 (5 bases). The CDR3 is 12 amino acids. CDR1 and CDR2 from the germline V gene are MNHEY and SMNVEV (reference sequence). V dropped 5 bases and J dropped 7 bases, with 11 bases sitting between them. CDR3 region: CASSGPQGGYTF. DNA for the CDR3: TGTGCCAGCAGTGGACCTCAGGGTGGCTACACCTTC.

About this clone itself: A read error may produce the germline difference seen at one junction end. The chain carries TRBV5-1 and TRBJ2-1, with D uncertain. The CDR3 loop spans 14 amino acids. The germline CDR1 and CDR2 sequences are SGHRS and YFSETQ. The CDR3 loop reads CASSLGSGYNEQFF. The CDR3 DNA reads as TGTGCCAGCAGCTTGGGATCGGGCTACAATGAGCAGTTCTTC.